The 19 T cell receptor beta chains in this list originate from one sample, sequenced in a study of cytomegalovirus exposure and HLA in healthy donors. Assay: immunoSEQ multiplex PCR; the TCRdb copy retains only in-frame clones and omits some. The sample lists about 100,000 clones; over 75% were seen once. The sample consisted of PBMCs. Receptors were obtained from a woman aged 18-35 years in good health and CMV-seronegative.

CDR3 in amino acids: CASSRWDSGGSNEQFF. The CDR3 DNA reads TGCGCCAGCAGCCGGTGGGATAGCGGGGGGTCCAATGAGCAGTTCTTC. The genes are TRBV4-1 and TRBJ2-1, with 10 positions matching TRBD2. V was clipped by 4 bases and J by 6 bases; unmatched bases: 9. This CDR3 has 16 residues. CDR1 is MGHRA, CDR2 YSYEKL, per germline.

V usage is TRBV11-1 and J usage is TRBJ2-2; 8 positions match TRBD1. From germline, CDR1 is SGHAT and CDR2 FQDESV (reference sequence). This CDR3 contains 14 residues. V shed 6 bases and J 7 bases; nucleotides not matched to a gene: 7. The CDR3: CASRWQGAGGELFF. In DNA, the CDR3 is TGTGCCAGCAGGTGGCAGGGGGCCGGCGGGGAGCTGTTTTTT. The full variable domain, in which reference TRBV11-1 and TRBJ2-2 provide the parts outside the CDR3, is EAEVAQSPRYKITEKSQAVAFWCDPISGHATLYWYRQILGQGPELLVQFQDESVVDDSQLPKDRFSAERLKGVDSTLKIQPAELGDSAMYLCASRWQGAGGELFFGEGSRLTVL.

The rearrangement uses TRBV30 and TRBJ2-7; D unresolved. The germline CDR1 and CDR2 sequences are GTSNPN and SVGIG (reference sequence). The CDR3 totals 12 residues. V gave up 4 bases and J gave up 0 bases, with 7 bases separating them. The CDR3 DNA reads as TGTGCCTGGAACGGTGGCTCCTACGAGCAGTACTTC. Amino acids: CAWNGGSYEQYF.

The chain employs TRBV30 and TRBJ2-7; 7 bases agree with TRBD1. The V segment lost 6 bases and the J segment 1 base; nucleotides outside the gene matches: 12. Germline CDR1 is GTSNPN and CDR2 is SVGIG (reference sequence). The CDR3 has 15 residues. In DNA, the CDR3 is TGTGCCTGCCGAGAGGGGACAGTCATTTCCTACGAGCAGTACTTC. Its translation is CACREGTVISYEQYF.

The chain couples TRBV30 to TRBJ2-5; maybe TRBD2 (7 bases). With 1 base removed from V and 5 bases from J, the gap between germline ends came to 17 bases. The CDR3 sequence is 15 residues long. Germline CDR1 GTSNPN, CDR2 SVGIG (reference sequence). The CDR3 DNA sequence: TGTGCCTGGAGTGAAACGGGGGGCATCACGGAGACCCAGTACTTC. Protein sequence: CAWSETGGITETQYF.

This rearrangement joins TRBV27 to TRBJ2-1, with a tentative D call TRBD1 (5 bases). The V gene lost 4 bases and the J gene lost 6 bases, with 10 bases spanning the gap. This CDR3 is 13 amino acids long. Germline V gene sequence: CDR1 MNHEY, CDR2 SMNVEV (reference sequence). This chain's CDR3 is CASSSGLGNEQFF. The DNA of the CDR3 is TGTGCCAGCAGTTCAGGGCTAGGCAATGAGCAGTTCTTC.

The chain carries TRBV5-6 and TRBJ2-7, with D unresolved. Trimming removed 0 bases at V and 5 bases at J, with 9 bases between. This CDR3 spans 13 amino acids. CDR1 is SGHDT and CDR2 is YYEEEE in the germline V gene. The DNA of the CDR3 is TGTGCCAGCAGCTTGGGGGCCGGAAACGAGCAGTACTTC. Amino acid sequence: CASSLGAGNEQYF.

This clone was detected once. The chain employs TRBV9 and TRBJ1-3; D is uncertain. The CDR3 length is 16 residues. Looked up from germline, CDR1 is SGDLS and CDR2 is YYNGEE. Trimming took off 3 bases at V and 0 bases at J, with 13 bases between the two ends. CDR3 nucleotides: TGTGCCAGCAGCGGCGGAATAGGAGCCTCTGGAAACACCATATATTTT. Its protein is CASSGGIGASGNTIYF.

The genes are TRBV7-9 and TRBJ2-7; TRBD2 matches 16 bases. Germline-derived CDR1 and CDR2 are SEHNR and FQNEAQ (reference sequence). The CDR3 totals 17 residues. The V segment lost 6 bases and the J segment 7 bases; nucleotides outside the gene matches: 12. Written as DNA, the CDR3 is TGTGCCAGCAGACCGGGACTAGCGGGGGGGGCGAATAGGGAGCAGTACTTC. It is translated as CASRPGLAGGANREQYF.

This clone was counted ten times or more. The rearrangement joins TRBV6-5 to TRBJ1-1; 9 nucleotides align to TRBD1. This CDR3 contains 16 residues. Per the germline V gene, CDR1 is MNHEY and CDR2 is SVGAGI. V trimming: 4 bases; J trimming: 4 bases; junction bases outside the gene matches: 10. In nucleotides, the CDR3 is TGTGCCAGCAGTTTAGGACAGGGGTACGGGAGCACTGAAGCTTTCTTT. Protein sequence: CASSLGQGYGSTEAFF.

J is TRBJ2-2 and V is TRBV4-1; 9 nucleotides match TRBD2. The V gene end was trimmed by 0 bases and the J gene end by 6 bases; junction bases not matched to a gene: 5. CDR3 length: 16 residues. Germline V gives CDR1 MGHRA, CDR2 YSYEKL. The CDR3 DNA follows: TGCGCCAGCAGCCAAGAGGTGCGGGGGGGCTCCGGGGAGCTGTTTTTT. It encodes CASSQEVRGGSGELFF.

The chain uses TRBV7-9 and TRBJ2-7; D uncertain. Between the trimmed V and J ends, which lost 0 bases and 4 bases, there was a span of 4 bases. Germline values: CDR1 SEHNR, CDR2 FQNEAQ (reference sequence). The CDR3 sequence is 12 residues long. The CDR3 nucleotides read TGTGCCAGCAGCTTAGCGCAGTACGAGCAGTACTTC. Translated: CASSLAQYEQYF.

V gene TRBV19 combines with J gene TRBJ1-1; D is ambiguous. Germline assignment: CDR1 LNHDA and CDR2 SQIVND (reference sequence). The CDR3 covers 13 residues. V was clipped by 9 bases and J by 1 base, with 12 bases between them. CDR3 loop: CASSFSENTEAFF. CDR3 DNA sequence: TGTGCCAGCTCCTTCAGCGAGAACACTGAAGCTTTCTTT.

The CDR3 nucleotides are TGTGCCTGGAATCTCGGGACACTTTACAATGAGCAGTTCTTC. This translates into CAWNLGTLYNEQFF. The chain has TRBV30 and TRBJ2-1; D is possibly TRBD1 (6 bases). The CDR3 has 14 amino acids. CDR1 is GTSNPN, CDR2 SVGIG, per germline (reference sequence). The V end lost 4 bases, the J end lost 4 bases, and 14 bases lay between the germline ends. The entire variable domain, with the rest obtained from reference TRBV30 and TRBJ2-1, is as follows: SQTIHQWPATLVQPVGSPLSLECTVEGTSNPNLYWYRQAAGRGLQLLFYSVGIGQISSEVPQNLSASRPQDRQFILSSKKLLLSDSGFYLCAWNLGTLYNEQFFGPGTRLTVL.

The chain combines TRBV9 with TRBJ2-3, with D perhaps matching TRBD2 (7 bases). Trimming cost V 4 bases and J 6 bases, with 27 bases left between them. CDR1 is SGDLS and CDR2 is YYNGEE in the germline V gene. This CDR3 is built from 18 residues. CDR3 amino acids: CASSPPDGGGPLRDTQYF. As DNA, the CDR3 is TGTGCCAGCAGCCCCCCCGATGGGGGGGGGCCGCTGCGGGATACGCAGTATTTT.

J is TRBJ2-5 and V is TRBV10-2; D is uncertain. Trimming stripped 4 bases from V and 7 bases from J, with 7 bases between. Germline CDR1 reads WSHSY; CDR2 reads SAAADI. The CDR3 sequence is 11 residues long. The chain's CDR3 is CASSVGGTQYF. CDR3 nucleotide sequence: TGCGCCAGCAGTGTCGGCGGGACCCAGTACTTC.

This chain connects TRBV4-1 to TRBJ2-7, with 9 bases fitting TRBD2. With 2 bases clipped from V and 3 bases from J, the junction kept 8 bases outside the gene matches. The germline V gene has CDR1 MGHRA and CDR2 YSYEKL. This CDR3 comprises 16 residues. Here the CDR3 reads CASSQILAGEVYEQYF. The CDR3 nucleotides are TGCGCCAGCAGCCAAATATTAGCGGGGGAGGTCTACGAGCAGTACTTC.

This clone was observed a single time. This CDR3 is CASRDRSLGEYF. The CDR3 DNA reads as TGTGCCAGCAGAGACAGGTCCTTGGGGGAGTACTTC. The chain employs TRBV2 and TRBJ2-7; maybe TRBD1 (6 bases). CDR1 and CDR2 from the germline V gene are SNHLY and FYNNEI. The CDR3 loop spans 12 amino acids. V was clipped by 6 bases and J by 11 bases, with 17 bases between them.

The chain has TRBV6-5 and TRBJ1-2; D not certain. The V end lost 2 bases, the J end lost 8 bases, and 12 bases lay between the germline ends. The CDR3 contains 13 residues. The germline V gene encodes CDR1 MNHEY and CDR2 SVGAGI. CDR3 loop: CASSYLDLGGYTF. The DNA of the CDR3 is TGTGCCAGCAGTTACCTCGACCTAGGAGGCTACACCTTC.